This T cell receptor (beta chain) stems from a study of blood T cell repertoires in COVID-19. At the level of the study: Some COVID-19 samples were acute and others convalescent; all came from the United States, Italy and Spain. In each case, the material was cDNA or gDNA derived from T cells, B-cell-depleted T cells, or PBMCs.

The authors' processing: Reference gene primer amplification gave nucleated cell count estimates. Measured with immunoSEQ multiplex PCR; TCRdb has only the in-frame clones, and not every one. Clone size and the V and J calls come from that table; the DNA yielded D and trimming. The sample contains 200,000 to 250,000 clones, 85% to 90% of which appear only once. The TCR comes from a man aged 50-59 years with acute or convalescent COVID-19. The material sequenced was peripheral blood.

CDR3: CASSFLGRGETQYF. The CDR3 nucleotides are TGTGCCAGCAGCTTTTTAGGTAGAGGAGAGACCCAGTACTTC. This chain links TRBV7-9 with TRBJ2-5; D uncertain. Germline CDR1 SEHNR, CDR2 FQNEAQ (reference sequence). V lost 3 bases and J 4 bases, leaving 12 bases between the germline ends. The length of the CDR3 is 14 residues. Full variable domain (outside the CDR3, taken from reference TRBV7-9 and TRBJ2-5): DTGVSQNPRHKITKRGQNVTFRCDPISEHNRLYWYRQTLGQGPEFLTYFQNEAQLEKSRLLSDRFSAERPKGSFSTLEIQRTEQGDSAMYLCASSFLGRGETQYFGPGTRLLVL.